This T cell receptor beta chain appears in the sequencing data of a study of radiation and T cells in renal cell carcinoma. Measured with immunoSEQ multiplex PCR; TCRdb has only the in-frame clones, and not every one. Of nearly 20,000 clones in the sample, roughly 64% were seen once. There are 13 residues in the CDR3. The V gene's germline CDR1 is SGHKS and CDR2 YYEKEE (reference sequence). The V end was cut by 1 base, the J end by 7 bases, with 12 bases between. Treatment denoted: 15 Gy SBRT to primary tumor, nephrectomy 4 weeks later. Nephrectomy followed 15 Gy stereotactic body radiation by 4 weeks.

The V and J genes are TRBV5-5 and TRBJ2-7; D remains ambiguous. The receptor comes from a woman in her seventies with renal cell carcinoma. Sequencing was performed on tumor tissue, taken from a patient whose treatment included radiotherapy and nephrectomy. The CDR3 is CASSLSQFREQYF. Here the CDR3 DNA reads TGTGCCAGCAGCTTGTCTCAATTCCGGGAGCAGTACTTC.